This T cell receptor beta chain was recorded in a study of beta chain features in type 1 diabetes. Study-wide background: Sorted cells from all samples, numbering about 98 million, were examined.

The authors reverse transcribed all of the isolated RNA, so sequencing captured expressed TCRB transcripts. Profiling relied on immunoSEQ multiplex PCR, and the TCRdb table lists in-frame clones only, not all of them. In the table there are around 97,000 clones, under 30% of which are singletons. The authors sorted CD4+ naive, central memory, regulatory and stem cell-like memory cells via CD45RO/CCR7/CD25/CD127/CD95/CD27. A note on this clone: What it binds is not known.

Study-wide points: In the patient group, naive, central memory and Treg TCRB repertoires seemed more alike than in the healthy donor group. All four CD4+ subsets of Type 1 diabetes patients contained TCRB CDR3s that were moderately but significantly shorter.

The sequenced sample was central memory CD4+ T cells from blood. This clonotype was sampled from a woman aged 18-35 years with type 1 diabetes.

For the CDR3, the DNA is TGTGCCAGCAGCCCCGACGGGACAGGGAGTCAGCCCCAGCATTTT. Translation: CASSPDGTGSQPQHF. The chain links TRBV9 to TRBJ1-5; 9 bases line up with TRBD1. The V gene end was trimmed by 4 bases and the J gene end by 6 bases; junction bases not matched to a gene: 8. The germline CDR1 and CDR2 sequences are SGDLS and YYNGEE. This CDR3 spans 15 amino acids.